Listed below are T cell receptor beta chains from one sample, sequenced in a study of graft-versus-host responses after intestinal transplantation. This table comes from immunoSEQ multiplex PCR, and its TCRdb copy is limited to in-frame clones, with some not included. The sample lists fewer than 90,000 clones; about 94% were seen once. Antigens of these TCRs are unknown. The material was unstimulated CD4+ T cells sorted from spleen or lymph node cells, obtained before transplant. The receptors originated from a human donor who was the organ donor for an intestinal transplant. CDR3s include the opening cysteine and the closing phenylalanine or tryptophan. D genes are given only for firm matches. The size of a clone is reported for some rows only, either as once, few or many, or as a class for expanded clones.

D gene: TRBD1
J gene: TRBJ2-5
V gene: TRBV7-7
clone size: .
CDR3 DNA: TGTGCTAGCAGCCAGGGACAGGGGGCGCGAGAGACCCAGTACTTC
CDR3 protein: CASSQGQGARETQYF

D gene: .
J gene: TRBJ2-3
V gene: TRBV6-5
clone size: .
CDR3 DNA: TGTGCCAGCAGAATGGGGAGATCTACCTTAGATACGCAGTATTTT
CDR3 protein: CASRMGRSTLDTQYF

D gene: .
J gene: TRBJ2-3
V gene: TRBV15
clone size: .
CDR3 DNA: TGTGCCACCAGTGAGGGGCTAGGTTCAGATACGCAGTATTTT
CDR3 protein: CATSEGLGSDTQYF

D gene: TRBD1
J gene: TRBJ1-2
V gene: TRBV29-1
clone size: once
CDR3 DNA: TGCAGCGTGGCCCACAGGGGTTACAACTATGGCTACACCTTC
CDR3 protein: CSVAHRGYNYGYTF

D gene: TRBD2
J gene: TRBJ2-7
V gene: TRBV5-1
clone size: .
CDR3 DNA: TGCGCCAGCAGCTCGAATAGCGGGAGCTCCTACGAGCAGTACTTC
CDR3 protein: CASSSNSGSSYEQYF

D gene: TRBD1
J gene: TRBJ1-4
V gene: TRBV4-1
clone size: .
CDR3 DNA: TGCGCCAGCAGCCCGATCACAGGGGGAAGAACTAATGAAAAACTGTTTTTT
CDR3 protein: CASSPITGGRTNEKLFF

D gene: .
J gene: TRBJ1-6
V gene: TRBV5-1
clone size: .
CDR3 DNA: TGCGCCAGCAGCTCAACATTACTCGGGGGTTCACCCCTCCACTTT
CDR3 protein: CASSSTLLGGSPLHF

D gene: .
J gene: TRBJ2-7
V gene: TRBV7-9
clone size: .
CDR3 DNA: TGTGCCAGCAGCTTAAGGGCAGGCTACGAGCAGTACTTC
CDR3 protein: CASSLRAGYEQYF

D gene: .
J gene: TRBJ2-3
V gene: TRBV27
clone size: once
CDR3 DNA: TGTGCCAGCAGTCCCGGGATCCTGCTCAGGGATACGCAGTATTTT
CDR3 protein: CASSPGILLRDTQYF

D gene: .
J gene: TRBJ2-3
V gene: TRBV2
clone size: .
CDR3 DNA: TGTGCCAGCAGTGATAGAGGTCCTAGCACAGATACGCAGTATTTT
CDR3 protein: CASSDRGPSTDTQYF

D gene: TRBD2
J gene: TRBJ2-1
V gene: TRBV7-3
clone size: .
CDR3 DNA: TGTGCCAGCAGCTTAGGGACTAGCGGGGGAAATGAGCAGTTCTTC
CDR3 protein: CASSLGTSGGNEQFF

D gene: .
J gene: TRBJ2-6
V gene: TRBV5-6
clone size: .
CDR3 DNA: TGTGCCAGCAGCATGACCCGGGCTGGGGCCAACGTCCTGACTTTC
CDR3 protein: CASSMTRAGANVLTF

D gene: .
J gene: TRBJ1-2
V gene: TRBV2
clone size: once
CDR3 DNA: TGTGCCAGCAGTGCAGAGTCGGGTGGCTACACCTTC
CDR3 protein: CASSAESGGYTF

D gene: .
J gene: TRBJ1-1
V gene: TRBV19
clone size: once
CDR3 DNA: TGTGCCAGTAGTATAGGGGCGGGAGGAGAAGCTTTCTTT
CDR3 protein: CASSIGAGGEAFF

D gene: TRBD1
J gene: TRBJ1-3
V gene: TRBV29-1
clone size: .
CDR3 DNA: TGCAGCGTTAAACAGGGGGCTGGAGGAAACACCATATATTTT
CDR3 protein: CSVKQGAGGNTIYF

D gene: .
J gene: TRBJ1-5
V gene: TRBV6-6
clone size: once
CDR3 DNA: TGTGCCAGCAGTTACTCGAAGTCCCACACTCAGCCCCAGCATTTT
CDR3 protein: CASSYSKSHTQPQHF

D gene: .
J gene: TRBJ2-7
V gene: TRBV6-5
clone size: .
CDR3 DNA: TGTGCCAGCAGTTACTCGGAGACAGGTTCCTACGAGCAGTACTTC
CDR3 protein: CASSYSETGSYEQYF

D gene: .
J gene: TRBJ2-1
V gene: TRBV5-1
clone size: .
CDR3 DNA: TGCGCCAGCAGCCAGACAGTGCTAAGCTCCTACAATGAGCAGTTCTTC
CDR3 protein: CASSQTVLSSYNEQFF

D gene: .
J gene: TRBJ1-1
V gene: TRBV5-1
clone size: .
CDR3 DNA: TGCGCCAGCAGTGGGGCGAGGAACACTGAAGCTTTCTTT
CDR3 protein: CASSGARNTEAFF

D gene: TRBD2
J gene: TRBJ2-3
V gene: TRBV5-1
clone size: .
CDR3 DNA: TGCGCCAGCAGCTTGATCGGGGGGACAGATACGCAGTATTTT
CDR3 protein: CASSLIGGTDTQYF

D gene: .
J gene: TRBJ1-6
V gene: TRBV2
clone size: .
CDR3 DNA: TGTGCCAGCAGTCAAGACAGATCCGATAATTCACCCCTCCACTTT
CDR3 protein: CASSQDRSDNSPLHF

D gene: .
J gene: TRBJ2-7
V gene: TRBV7-9
clone size: .
CDR3 DNA: TGTGCCAGCAGCGGGGCAGGGAACGAGCAGTACTTC
CDR3 protein: CASSGAGNEQYF

D gene: .
J gene: TRBJ1-5
V gene: TRBV19
clone size: once
CDR3 DNA: TGTGCCAGTACCGACGGGGGGCTCCTTAGCAATCAGCCCCAGCATTTT
CDR3 protein: CASTDGGLLSNQPQHF

D gene: .
J gene: TRBJ1-6
V gene: TRBV6-6
clone size: once
CDR3 DNA: TGTGCCAGCAAGACACGCGGGGCAGGCGATAATTCACCCCTCCACTTT
CDR3 protein: CASKTRGAGDNSPLHF

D gene: .
J gene: TRBJ1-1
V gene: TRBV10-3
clone size: once
CDR3 DNA: TGTGCCGTCCGGGAGAACTCCAACACTGAAGCTTTCTTT
CDR3 protein: CAVRENSNTEAFF

D gene: TRBD1
J gene: TRBJ1-3
V gene: TRBV5-5
clone size: .
CDR3 DNA: TGTGCCAGCAGCTCCGGGGACAGTTTCTCTGGAAACACCATATATTTT
CDR3 protein: CASSSGDSFSGNTIYF

D gene: TRBD1
J gene: TRBJ1-3
V gene: TRBV5-4
clone size: .
CDR3 DNA: TGTGCCAGCAGCATAAGGACAGGGGATCCGTCTGGAAACACCATATATTTT
CDR3 protein: CASSIRTGDPSGNTIYF

D gene: .
J gene: TRBJ2-2
V gene: TRBV6-1
clone size: once
CDR3 DNA: TGTGCCAGCAGAGGGGGGCAGAACACCGGGGAGCTGTTTTTT
CDR3 protein: CASRGGQNTGELFF

D gene: TRBD2
J gene: TRBJ2-3
V gene: TRBV9
clone size: .
CDR3 DNA: TGTGCCAGCAGCTCCGGGACTAGCGGGGGAGCTAGCACAGATACGCAGTATTTT
CDR3 protein: CASSSGTSGGASTDTQYF

D gene: .
J gene: TRBJ1-1
V gene: TRBV7-9
clone size: .
CDR3 DNA: TGTGCCAGCAGCTTAGAACTCAGGGAGGCCGAAGCTTTCTTT
CDR3 protein: CASSLELREAEAFF

D gene: .
J gene: TRBJ1-4
V gene: TRBV9
clone size: .
CDR3 DNA: TGTGCCAGCAGCGTAGGGTTCGGTAATGAAAAACTGTTTTTT
CDR3 protein: CASSVGFGNEKLFF

D gene: TRBD1
J gene: TRBJ2-5
V gene: TRBV6-5
clone size: .
CDR3 DNA: TGTGCCAGCAGTTACGGCAGGGGGGAGACCCAGTACTTC
CDR3 protein: CASSYGRGETQYF

D gene: TRBD1
J gene: TRBJ2-2
V gene: TRBV10-3
clone size: .
CDR3 DNA: TGTGCCATCTCCGGACAGGAGAACACCGGGGAGCTGTTTTTT
CDR3 protein: CAISGQENTGELFF

D gene: .
J gene: TRBJ1-4
V gene: TRBV15
clone size: .
CDR3 DNA: TGTGCCACCAGCAGAGACGTGAATGAAAAACTGTTTTTT
CDR3 protein: CATSRDVNEKLFF

D gene: TRBD1
J gene: TRBJ1-5
V gene: TRBV4-3
clone size: .
CDR3 DNA: TGCGCCAGCAGCCAAGATTGGGACAGGCCGGATCAGCCCCAGCATTTT
CDR3 protein: CASSQDWDRPDQPQHF

D gene: .
J gene: TRBJ1-4
V gene: TRBV29-1
clone size: .
CDR3 DNA: TGCACCGCCCGGAGGGGAGACGAAAAACTGTTTTTT
CDR3 protein: CTARRGDEKLFF

D gene: TRBD1
J gene: TRBJ2-3
V gene: TRBV5-4
clone size: .
CDR3 DNA: TGTGCCAGCAGCTTTAGGGGGCGCACAGATACGCAGTATTTT
CDR3 protein: CASSFRGRTDTQYF

D gene: .
J gene: TRBJ2-7
V gene: TRBV19
clone size: .
CDR3 DNA: TGTGCCAGTAGTATTCCTACAGGGCCCTACGAGCAGTACTTC
CDR3 protein: CASSIPTGPYEQYF

D gene: TRBD2
J gene: TRBJ2-3
V gene: TRBV5-1
clone size: .
CDR3 DNA: TGCGCCAGCAGGTTCCCGGGGGGGGCAGATACGCAGTATTTT
CDR3 protein: CASRFPGGADTQYF

D gene: .
J gene: TRBJ2-5
V gene: TRBV5-5
clone size: .
CDR3 DNA: TGTGCCAGCAGCTTGCCAGGGTCTACGGAGACCCAGTACTTC
CDR3 protein: CASSLPGSTETQYF